These 31 T cell receptor beta chains originate from one sample sequenced in a study of shared clonotypes between healthy human individuals. CD8 cells regarded as naive lacked CD45RO, were positively chosen for CCR7, and omitted terminally differentiated effector memory CD45RA+ cells. The protocol was immunoSEQ multiplex PCR, while the TCRdb copy is restricted to in-frame clones and leaves out a portion. This sample carries 2 million or so clones, less than 95% of them seen once, and the ten largest clones take roughly 1%. Sequenced: naive CD8+ T cells sorted from blood. All receptors derive from a man aged 18 to 30 in good health.

The chain is built from TRBV5-1 and TRBJ2-1; the match to TRBD1 covers 9 bases. The CDR3 runs to 13 residues. Germline assignment: CDR1 SGHRS and CDR2 YFSETQ. J gave up 5 bases and V 4 bases, and 1 base lay outside the gene matches. The CDR3 DNA reads TGCGCCAGCAGCCGGGACAGGGACAATGAGCAGTTCTTC. Translated, it gives CASSRDRDNEQFF.

The chain links TRBV30 to TRBJ2-2; no reliable D call. The ends were cut back, 5 bases at V and 2 bases at J, with 6 bases in the middle. Germline V lookup: CDR1 GTSNPN, CDR2 SVGIG (reference sequence). This CDR3 comprises 12 residues. This CDR3 reads CAWDENTGELFF. CDR3 nucleotides: TGTGCCTGGGATGAAAACACCGGGGAGCTGTTTTTT.

The rearrangement links TRBV14 to TRBJ2-7; 13 nucleotides line up with TRBD2. V was clipped by 3 bases and J by 3 bases; unmatched bases: 2. Germline-derived CDR1 and CDR2 are SGHDN and FVKESK. The CDR3 is 15 residues long. The CDR3 coding sequence is TGTGCCAGCAGCCACGGACTAGCGGGAGACTACGAGCAGTACTTC. This sequence encodes CASSHGLAGDYEQYF.

V and J are TRBV7-9 and TRBJ2-1, with 7 bases identical to TRBD1. CDR3 length equals 17 residues. Germline trimming cut 5 bases from V and 5 bases from J; bases unmatched to any gene: 15. Germline assignment: CDR1 SEHNR and CDR2 FQNEAQ (reference sequence). CDR3 amino acids: CASSPRFGTATNNEQFF. CDR3 coding DNA: TGTGCCAGCAGCCCTCGGTTCGGGACAGCCACCAACAATGAGCAGTTCTTC.

The CDR3 region has the DNA TGCGCCAGCAGCCGAGGGGAGGACAGCGGAGACACCATATATTTT. It specifies CASSRGEDSGDTIYF. The chain links TRBV5-1 to TRBJ1-3; D may be TRBD1 (6 bases). The CDR3 totals 15 residues. The germline CDR1 and CDR2 sequences are SGHRS and YFSETQ. Trimming took 4 bases from V and 8 from J, leaving 19 bases between them.

The chain combines TRBV6-5 with TRBJ1-1; D gene uncertain. This CDR3 contains 15 residues. Trimming pared 5 bases from V and 0 bases from J, leaving 13 bases between. Germline lookup yields CDR1 MNHEY and CDR2 SVGAGI. The CDR3 coding sequence is TGTGCCAGCAGTCCTAGGACGGGTATGAACACTGAAGCTTTCTTT. Protein: CASSPRTGMNTEAFF.

V usage is TRBV7-9 and J usage is TRBJ2-1, with TRBD2 identical over 11 bases. The trim removed 3 bases at V and 4 bases at J, leaving 8 bases unmatched. Germline values: CDR1 SEHNR, CDR2 FQNEAQ (reference sequence). This CDR3 spans 17 amino acids. The CDR3 loop reads CASSFELAGAMYNEQFF. For the CDR3, the DNA is TGTGCCAGCAGCTTTGAACTAGCGGGGGCTATGTACAATGAGCAGTTCTTC.

This rearrangement joins TRBV7-8 to TRBJ2-1; 10 bases align to TRBD1. Germline assignment: CDR1 SGHVS and CDR2 FQNEAQ. The CDR3 extends over 16 amino acids. J was trimmed by 6 bases and V by 3 bases; bases with no gene match: 8. The CDR3 DNA sequence: TGTGCCAGCAGCTTGGATGGGACAGGGGAGGGCAATGAGCAGTTCTTC. It specifies CASSLDGTGEGNEQFF.

The rearrangement joins TRBV29-1 to TRBJ1-2, with D possibly matching TRBD1 (5 bases). The CDR3 is made up of 15 amino acids. V lost 7 bases and J lost 4, with 22 bases in between. CDR1 is SQVTM and CDR2 is ANQGSEA in the germline V gene. The CDR3 DNA reads as TGCAGCGCCTGGGCGGGCGCTCCAGGGAGCTATGGCTACACCTTC. It is translated as CSAWAGAPGSYGYTF.

The gene calls are TRBV30 and TRBJ2-7, with unresolved D. From germline, CDR1 is GTSNPN and CDR2 SVGIG (reference sequence). V was trimmed by 2 bases and J by 3 bases, leaving 8 bases between them. The CDR3 extends over 12 amino acids. The chain's CDR3 is CAWSLWGYEQYF. The CDR3 nucleotides read TGTGCCTGGAGTTTGTGGGGCTACGAGCAGTACTTC.

This sequence joins TRBV7-8 and TRBJ1-4; the D gene is possibly TRBD1 (6 bases). CDR3 length: 15 amino acids. Trimming removed 5 bases from V and 6 bases from J, with 16 bases in between. The germline V gene encodes CDR1 SGHVS and CDR2 FQNEAQ. This CDR3 reads CASSADRDNYEKLFF. CDR3 DNA sequence: TGTGCCAGCAGCGCCGACCGGGACAACTATGAAAAACTGTTTTTT.

The rearrangement links TRBV6-1 to TRBJ1-1; no clear D gene. This CDR3 region has 15 residues. CDR1 MNHNS and CDR2 SASEGT come from the germline V gene. The V end lost 2 bases, the J end lost 1 base, and 11 bases lay between the germline ends. The CDR3 loop is CASSEWSVPNTEAFF. DNA for the CDR3: TGTGCCAGCAGTGAATGGAGCGTACCGAACACTGAAGCTTTCTTT.

The chain couples TRBV28 to TRBJ2-7; 10 bases are a match to TRBD1. This CDR3 is built from 14 residues. Germline V CDR1 and CDR2: MDHEN, SYDVKM. J gave up 4 bases and V 6 bases, and 6 bases lay outside the gene matches. The CDR3 DNA reads as TGTGCCAGCAGCATCGGGACAGGGGTTTACGAGCAGTACTTC. Encoded protein: CASSIGTGVYEQYF.

The chain recombines TRBV7-9 with TRBJ1-2; no clear D. The ends were cut back, 5 bases at V and 4 bases at J, with 17 bases in the middle. The germline gives CDR1 SEHNR, CDR2 FQNEAQ (reference sequence). The CDR3 sequence is 15 residues long. This chain's CDR3 is CASSPVATPPYGYTF. The DNA of the CDR3 is TGTGCCAGCAGCCCCGTAGCAACCCCGCCCTATGGCTACACCTTC.

This sequence joins TRBV7-9 and TRBJ2-1; TRBD2 matches at 8 bases. The CDR3 has 15 residues. Trimming at V came to 3 bases and at J to 8 bases, leaving 9 bases not matched to a gene. The germline V gene encodes CDR1 SEHNR and CDR2 FQNEAQ (reference sequence). CDR3 coding DNA: TGTGCCAGCAGCTTCGGGCCTAGCGGGTCAGATGAGCAGTTCTTC. Its protein product is CASSFGPSGSDEQFF.

The V and J genes are TRBV6-6 and TRBJ2-1, with TRBD2 matching over 9 bases. The CDR3 runs 16 residues. In germline, CDR1 is MNHNY, CDR2 SVGAGI (reference sequence). The junction had 8 bases not matched to a gene; V was cut back by 1 base and J by 7 bases. CDR3: CASSYFLAGEQNEQFF. The CDR3 nucleotides are TGTGCCAGCAGTTACTTTTTAGCGGGGGAACAGAATGAGCAGTTCTTC.

V gene TRBV5-5 combines with J gene TRBJ1-2, with D maybe TRBD1 (5 bases). The CDR3 is 13 amino acids. Between the trimmed V and J ends, which lost 1 base and 6 bases, there was a span of 10 bases. Per germline, CDR1 SGHKS and CDR2 YYEKEE (reference sequence). This chain's CDR3 is CASSLWQGHGYTF. Here the CDR3 DNA reads TGTGCCAGCAGCTTGTGGCAGGGTCATGGCTACACCTTC.

The chain has TRBV5-6 and TRBJ1-2; D gene ambiguous. The CDR3 contains 13 residues. Deletions cut 4 bases from V and 8 bases from J, with 15 bases between. CDR1 and CDR2 (germline): SGHDT, YYEEEE. In DNA, the CDR3 is TGTGCCAGCAGCAACACCGTCCTTAGCGGCTACACCTTC. This sequence encodes CASSNTVLSGYTF.

The rearrangement links TRBV30 to TRBJ2-7, with 8 bases matching TRBD2. V shed 2 bases and J 3 bases; nucleotides not matched to a gene: 9. This CDR3 has 15 amino acids. Per the germline V gene, CDR1 is GTSNPN and CDR2 is SVGIG (reference sequence). The CDR3, as DNA: TGTGCCTGGAGTCATCACGGGGGGGGAATCTACGAGCAGTACTTC. This sequence encodes CAWSHHGGGIYEQYF.

V and J are TRBV4-3 and TRBJ2-1, with D perhaps TRBD2 (5 bases). Germline CDR1 is LGHNA and CDR2 is YSLEER. Trimming pared 0 bases from V and 9 bases from J, leaving 12 bases between. This CDR3 region has 14 residues. CDR3 loop: CASSQDELAGEQFF. The CDR3 nucleotides are TGCGCCAGCAGCCAAGATGAGCTAGCCGGTGAGCAGTTCTTC.

The chain uses TRBV9 and TRBJ2-5, with TRBD2 as a possible D gene (6 bases). Germline V gene sequence: CDR1 SGDLS, CDR2 YYNGEE. V was trimmed by 1 base and J by 5 bases, leaving 18 bases between them. The CDR3 covers 16 residues. The CDR3 bases are TGTGCCAGCAGCGTATACGGGAGCGGCGTATTGGAGACCCAGTACTTC. Its protein product is CASSVYGSGVLETQYF.

This chain links TRBV27 with TRBJ2-3; D call uncertain. The V and J ends lost 2 bases and 1 base respectively, with 7 bases between them. The CDR3 is 14 residues long. Germline assignment: CDR1 MNHEY and CDR2 SMNVEV (reference sequence). CDR3 protein: CASSLIVGTDTQYF. The DNA for the CDR3 is TGTGCCAGCAGTTTAATAGTTGGCACAGATACGCAGTATTTT.

The gene calls are TRBV27 and TRBJ2-7; TRBD2 matches 12 bases. Germline assignment: CDR1 MNHEY and CDR2 SMNVEV (reference sequence). This CDR3 region has 19 residues. V dropped 5 bases and J dropped 3; count of bases not matched to a gene: 17. CDR3: CASSGFALAGGAINYEQYF. The CDR3 region has the DNA TGTGCCAGCAGTGGGTTTGCACTAGCGGGAGGAGCCATTAACTACGAGCAGTACTTC.

The chain has TRBV28 and TRBJ1-6; D unclear. CDR3 length: 14 residues. Trimming stripped 2 bases from V and 9 bases from J, with 11 bases between. Looked up from germline, CDR1 is MDHEN and CDR2 is SYDVKM. The CDR3 DNA sequence: TGTGCCAGCAGTTTAACCCAGGTCTCTTCACCCCTCCACTTT. Translated, it gives CASSLTQVSSPLHF. Drawing the rest from reference TRBV28 and TRBJ1-6, the complete variable domain is DVKVTQSSRYLVKRTGEKVFLECVQDMDHENMFWYRQDPGLGLRLIYFSYDVKMKEKGDIPEGYSVSREKKERFSLILESASTNQTSMYLCASSLTQVSSPLHFGNGTRLTVT.

This rearrangement joins TRBV28 to TRBJ1-2, with 12 positions matching TRBD1. J lost 3 bases, V lost 6 bases, and 11 bases had no gene match. CDR3 length: 17 residues. CDR1 is MDHEN, CDR2 SYDVKM, per germline. CDR3 DNA: TGTGCCAGCAGCCCCCCCGGGACAGGGGGCTTTTACTATGGCTACACCTTC. This translates into CASSPPGTGGFYYGYTF.

The chain uses TRBV6-5 and TRBJ2-7, with 9 bases that match TRBD1. Germline V gene data show CDR1 as MNHEY and CDR2 as SVGAGI. V shed 2 bases and J 2 bases; nucleotides not matched to a gene: 4. This CDR3 contains 15 residues. CDR3 amino acids: CASSYGQGFPYEQYF. CDR3 coding DNA: TGTGCCAGCAGTTACGGACAGGGGTTCCCCTACGAGCAGTACTTC.

The V and J genes are TRBV5-6 and TRBJ2-7; D unclear. CDR1 is SGHDT and CDR2 is YYEEEE in the germline V gene. The CDR3 runs 15 residues. The V gene lost 1 base and the J gene lost 2 bases, with 13 bases spanning the gap. The CDR3 sequence: CASSLTWGFAYEQYF. The CDR3 region has the DNA TGTGCCAGCAGCTTGACGTGGGGTTTCGCCTACGAGCAGTACTTC.

J is TRBJ2-5 and V is TRBV27; possible D gene TRBD2, 5 bases. The germline V gene encodes CDR1 MNHEY and CDR2 SMNVEV (reference sequence). This CDR3 spans 15 amino acids. Trimming stripped 6 bases from V and 5 bases from J, with 19 bases between. The CDR3 sequence is CASSPPHTRRETQYF. In DNA, the CDR3 is TGTGCCAGCAGCCCGCCCCATACACGGAGGGAGACCCAGTACTTC.

The sample holds one count of this clone. The J gene is TRBJ2-7, the V gene TRBV10-2; D might be TRBD1 (5 bases). The CDR3 has 13 amino acids. Trimming took off 3 bases at V and 1 base at J, with 7 bases between the two ends. Germline CDR1 and CDR2: WSHSY and SAAADI. As DNA, the CDR3 is TGCGCCAGCAGTGAAGGGGTTTCCTACGAGCAGTACTTC. It is translated as CASSEGVSYEQYF.

The genes are TRBV30 and TRBJ2-7, with 9 bases identical to TRBD1. Germline V CDR1 and CDR2: GTSNPN, SVGIG (reference sequence). CDR3 length: 13 amino acids. Trimming cost V 7 bases and J 2 bases; bases outside gene matches: 6. The CDR3 here is CASSTGGPYEQYF. As DNA, the CDR3 is TGTGCCTCCTCGACAGGGGGTCCCTACGAGCAGTACTTC. Full variable domain (outside the CDR3, taken from reference TRBV30 and TRBJ2-7): SQTIHQWPATLVQPVGSPLSLECTVEGTSNPNLYWYRQAAGRGLQLLFYSVGIGQISSEVPQNLSASRPQDRQFILSSKKLLLSDSGFYLCASSTGGPYEQYFGPGTRLTVT.

V gene TRBV9 combines with J gene TRBJ1-1; possible D gene TRBD1, 5 bases. The CDR3 has 13 residues. CDR1 SGDLS and CDR2 YYNGEE come from the germline V gene. The germline V and J ends were trimmed by 7 bases and 1 base, with 11 bases remaining between them. CDR3 coding DNA: TGTGCCAGCGGTGACAGCCAGAACACTGAAGCTTTCTTT. Translating it yields CASGDSQNTEAFF.